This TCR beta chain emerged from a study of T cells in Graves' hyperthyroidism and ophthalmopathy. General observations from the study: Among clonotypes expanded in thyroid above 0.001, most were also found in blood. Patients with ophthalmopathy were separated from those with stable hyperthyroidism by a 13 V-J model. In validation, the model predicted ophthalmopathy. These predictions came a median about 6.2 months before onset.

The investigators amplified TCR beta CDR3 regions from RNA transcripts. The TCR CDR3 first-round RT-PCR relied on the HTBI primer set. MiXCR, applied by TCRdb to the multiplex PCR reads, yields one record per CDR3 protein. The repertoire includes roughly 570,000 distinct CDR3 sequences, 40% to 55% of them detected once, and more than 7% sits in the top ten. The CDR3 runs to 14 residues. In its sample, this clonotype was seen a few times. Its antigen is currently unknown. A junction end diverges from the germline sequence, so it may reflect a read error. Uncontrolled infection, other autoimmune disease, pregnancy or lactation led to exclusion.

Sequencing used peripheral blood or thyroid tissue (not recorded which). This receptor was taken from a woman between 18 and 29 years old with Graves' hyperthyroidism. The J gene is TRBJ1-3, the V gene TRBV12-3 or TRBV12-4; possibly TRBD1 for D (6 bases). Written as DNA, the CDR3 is TGTGCCAGCAGTCTACAGGGAAGGGGGAACACCACATATTTT. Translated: CASSLQGRGNTTYF.